This is a list of T cell receptor beta chains from one sample in a study of CD8+ T cells in alopecia areata. The table came from immunoSEQ multiplex PCR; TCRdb's copy has only in-frame clones and leaves some out. This sample has a few hundred thousand clones, with approximately 60% found just once. Material: CD8+ T cells sorted from blood. These receptors were collected from a human donor in good health. Both conserved end residues are part of each CDR3. Each record gives: J gene, V gene, clone size, D gene, CDR3 protein, CDR3 DNA. D genes are given only for firm matches. For some rows the clone size is stated as once, few or many, or as a class when expanded; others skip it.

J gene: TRBJ1-1
V gene: TRBV20-1
clone size: .
D gene: .
CDR3 protein: CSATRVTEAFF
CDR3 DNA: TGCAGTGCTACCCGCGTCACTGAAGCTTTCTTT

J gene: TRBJ2-7
V gene: TRBV5-6
clone size: .
D gene: .
CDR3 protein: CASSSDYEQYF
CDR3 DNA: TGTGCCAGCAGTTCCGACTACGAGCAGTACTTC

J gene: TRBJ2-5
V gene: TRBV7-9
clone size: .
D gene: .
CDR3 protein: CASSLARDYQETQYF
CDR3 DNA: TGTGCCAGCAGCCTGGCGAGGGATTACCAAGAGACCCAGTACTTC

J gene: TRBJ2-5
V gene: TRBV29-1
clone size: .
D gene: TRBD2
CDR3 protein: CSGGGGHQETQYF
CDR3 DNA: TGCAGCGGTGGCGGGGGACACCAAGAGACCCAGTACTTC

J gene: TRBJ1-4
V gene: TRBV29-1
clone size: few
D gene: TRBD1
CDR3 protein: CSVYQGATNEKLFF
CDR3 DNA: TGCAGCGTTTACCAGGGGGCAACTAATGAAAAACTGTTTTTT

J gene: TRBJ1-1
V gene: TRBV5-1
clone size: .
D gene: TRBD1
CDR3 protein: CASSSLDRSDAEAFF
CDR3 DNA: TGCGCCAGCAGCTCTCTGGACAGGTCAGACGCTGAAGCTTTCTTT

J gene: TRBJ2-3
V gene: TRBV5-1
clone size: once
D gene: .
CDR3 protein: CASSPKVGASTDTQYF
CDR3 DNA: TGCGCCAGCAGCCCAAAAGTCGGGGCAAGCACAGATACGCAGTATTTT

J gene: TRBJ2-3
V gene: TRBV1
clone size: once
D gene: .
CDR3 protein: CTTLRGYTDTQYF
CDR3 DNA: TGCACCACCCTCCGCGGATACACAGATACGCAGTATTTT

J gene: TRBJ1-2
V gene: TRBV4-1
clone size: .
D gene: .
CDR3 protein: CASSQAPPRGNYGYTF
CDR3 DNA: TGCGCCAGCAGCCAAGCCCCACCGCGGGGTAACTATGGCTACACCTTC

J gene: TRBJ2-7
V gene: TRBV5-1
clone size: few
D gene: .
CDR3 protein: CASSFGRSSYEQYF
CDR3 DNA: TGCGCCAGCAGCTTTGGCAGGTCATCCTACGAGCAGTACTTC

J gene: TRBJ1-2
V gene: TRBV5-1
clone size: few
D gene: .
CDR3 protein: CASSPEGGGYTF
CDR3 DNA: TGCGCCAGCAGCCCGGAAGGAGGTGGCTACACCTTC

J gene: TRBJ2-5
V gene: TRBV19
clone size: once
D gene: TRBD2
CDR3 protein: CASSMGGSGETQYF
CDR3 DNA: TGTGCCAGTAGTATGGGGGGGAGCGGCGAGACCCAGTACTTC

J gene: TRBJ2-7
V gene: TRBV4-1
clone size: .
D gene: TRBD1
CDR3 protein: CASSQRQGYEQYF
CDR3 DNA: TGCGCCAGCAGCCAACGACAGGGGTACGAGCAGTACTTC

J gene: TRBJ1-6
V gene: TRBV5-6
clone size: .
D gene: .
CDR3 protein: CASSWDLEVDLHF
CDR3 DNA: TGTGCCAGCAGCTGGGATCTTGAGGTGGACCTCCACTTT

J gene: TRBJ2-5
V gene: TRBV2
clone size: .
D gene: TRBD2
CDR3 protein: CASAEGLAVQETQYF
CDR3 DNA: TGTGCCAGCGCTGAGGGACTAGCGGTTCAAGAGACCCAGTACTTC

J gene: TRBJ2-2
V gene: TRBV2
clone size: .
D gene: .
CDR3 protein: CASTQGAGELFF
CDR3 DNA: TGTGCCAGCACGCAGGGTGCCGGGGAGCTGTTTTTT

J gene: TRBJ2-3
V gene: TRBV29-1
clone size: few
D gene: .
CDR3 protein: CSLLNPPDTQYF
CDR3 DNA: TGCAGCCTCCTTAACCCCCCAGATACGCAGTATTTT

J gene: TRBJ2-7
V gene: TRBV6-5
clone size: .
D gene: .
CDR3 protein: CASSPGGGYEQYF
CDR3 DNA: TGTGCCAGCAGTCCAGGGGGAGGCTACGAGCAGTACTTC

J gene: TRBJ1-1
V gene: TRBV9
clone size: .
D gene: .
CDR3 protein: CASSVGDGTTEAFF
CDR3 DNA: TGTGCCAGCAGCGTAGGGGATGGTACCACTGAAGCTTTCTTT

J gene: TRBJ2-1
V gene: TRBV30
clone size: .
D gene: .
CDR3 protein: CAWTGTSYGYNEQFF
CDR3 DNA: TGTGCCTGGACCGGGACATCCTATGGTTACAATGAGCAGTTCTTC

J gene: TRBJ2-3
V gene: TRBV7-9
clone size: .
D gene: .
CDR3 protein: CASSSGLGTDTQYF
CDR3 DNA: TGTGCCAGCAGCTCCGGACTGGGAACAGATACGCAGTATTTT

J gene: TRBJ1-4
V gene: TRBV2
clone size: .
D gene: .
CDR3 protein: CASSGGTGREKLFF
CDR3 DNA: TGTGCCAGCAGTGGGGGCACCGGACGCGAAAAACTGTTTTTT

J gene: TRBJ1-5
V gene: TRBV2
clone size: .
D gene: TRBD1
CDR3 protein: CASSVGTGRISNQPQHF
CDR3 DNA: TGTGCCAGCAGTGTTGGGACAGGCCGAATTAGCAATCAGCCCCAGCATTTT

J gene: TRBJ2-5
V gene: TRBV15
clone size: .
D gene: .
CDR3 protein: CATSTGDETQYF
CDR3 DNA: TGTGCCACCAGCACGGGGGATGAGACCCAGTACTTC

J gene: TRBJ1-5
V gene: TRBV6-1
clone size: .
D gene: .
CDR3 protein: CASSEASAGISPQHF
CDR3 DNA: TGTGCCAGCAGTGAAGCCTCGGCAGGGATTAGTCCCCAGCATTTT

J gene: TRBJ2-2
V gene: TRBV2
clone size: few
D gene: .
CDR3 protein: CAFATGTDNTGELFF
CDR3 DNA: TGTGCTTTTGCAACCGGGACGGACAACACCGGGGAGCTGTTTTTT

J gene: TRBJ2-7
V gene: TRBV29-1
clone size: .
D gene: TRBD2
CDR3 protein: CSVEGLAGDYEQYF
CDR3 DNA: TGCAGCGTTGAAGGGCTAGCGGGGGACTACGAGCAGTACTTC

J gene: TRBJ1-2
V gene: TRBV29-1
clone size: few
D gene: .
CDR3 protein: CSVVFAEANYGYTF
CDR3 DNA: TGCAGCGTTGTTTTCGCGGAAGCTAACTATGGCTACACCTTC

J gene: TRBJ2-7
V gene: TRBV4-1
clone size: .
D gene: TRBD2
CDR3 protein: CASSQEGGTSGPAVYEQYF
CDR3 DNA: TGCGCCAGCAGCCAAGAGGGGGGGACTAGCGGGCCGGCGGTCTACGAGCAGTACTTC

J gene: TRBJ1-2
V gene: TRBV15
clone size: .
D gene: .
CDR3 protein: CATSRGSGEVVGYTF
CDR3 DNA: TGTGCCACCAGCAGAGGTTCCGGGGAGGTGGTCGGCTACACCTTC

J gene: TRBJ2-3
V gene: TRBV14
clone size: .
D gene: .
CDR3 protein: CASSQGWGTDTQYF
CDR3 DNA: TGTGCCAGCAGCCAAGGATGGGGTACCGATACGCAGTATTTT

J gene: TRBJ1-2
V gene: TRBV9
clone size: few
D gene: .
CDR3 protein: CASSVGGDYGYTF
CDR3 DNA: TGTGCCAGCAGCGTAGGTGGAGATTATGGCTACACCTTC

J gene: TRBJ1-2
V gene: TRBV2
clone size: .
D gene: .
CDR3 protein: CASRPVYGYTF
CDR3 DNA: TGTGCCAGCAGACCAGTCTATGGCTACACCTTC

J gene: TRBJ2-1
V gene: TRBV9
clone size: .
D gene: TRBD2
CDR3 protein: CASSVGGGTDNEQFF
CDR3 DNA: TGTGCCAGCAGCGTGGGCGGGGGGACCGACAATGAGCAGTTCTTC

J gene: TRBJ2-5
V gene: TRBV5-4
clone size: .
D gene: .
CDR3 protein: CASSPTGAPGKTQYF
CDR3 DNA: TGTGCCAGCAGCCCCACGGGCGCCCCAGGGAAGACCCAGTACTTC

J gene: TRBJ1-2
V gene: TRBV29-1
clone size: .
D gene: .
CDR3 protein: CSVPIRPPQYGYTF
CDR3 DNA: TGCAGCGTACCAATAAGGCCTCCTCAGTATGGCTACACCTTC

J gene: TRBJ2-5
V gene: TRBV13
clone size: .
D gene: .
CDR3 protein: CASSSPVPGLEETQYF
CDR3 DNA: TGTGCCAGCAGCTCCCCAGTTCCGGGGCTGGAAGAGACCCAGTACTTC

J gene: TRBJ1-1
V gene: TRBV29-1
clone size: .
D gene: .
CDR3 protein: CSVAENTEAFF
CDR3 DNA: TGCAGCGTTGCAGAGAACACTGAAGCTTTCTTT

J gene: TRBJ1-5
V gene: TRBV6-6
clone size: few
D gene: .
CDR3 protein: CASSYSKKSNYPQHF
CDR3 DNA: TGTGCCAGCAGTTACTCGAAAAAGTCAAATTACCCCCAGCATTTT

J gene: TRBJ1-1
V gene: TRBV2
clone size: .
D gene: .
CDR3 protein: CASSDRERSEAFF
CDR3 DNA: TGTGCCAGCAGTGACAGGGAGAGATCTGAAGCTTTCTTT